The 19 T cell receptor beta chains below were found in one sample sequenced in a study of cytomegalovirus exposure and HLA in healthy donors. In the PCR, 60 Vbeta and 13 Jbeta primers were used. Measured with immunoSEQ multiplex PCR; TCRdb has only the in-frame clones, and not every one. The sample comprises some 180,000 clones, more than 75% of which are singletons, and less than 2.5% rests with the top ten. The sequenced material came from PBMCs. All receptors come from a woman in her twenties or thirties in good health and CMV-seropositive.

The chain's CDR3 is CASSVVEQGLYGYTF. The DNA for the CDR3 is TGTGCCAGCAGCGTAGTGGAACAGGGTCTCTATGGCTACACCTTC. This chain links TRBV9 with TRBJ1-2, with D possibly being TRBD1 (6 bases). The ends were cut back, 0 bases at V and 4 bases at J, with 13 bases in the middle. The CDR3 loop spans 15 amino acids. The germline V gene encodes CDR1 SGDLS and CDR2 YYNGEE.

The V gene is TRBV11-3, the J gene TRBJ2-7; 7 positions match TRBD1. The V and J ends lost 3 bases and 3 bases, in that order; junction bases with no gene match: 2. Looked up from germline, CDR1 is SGHNT and CDR2 is YENEEA. The CDR3 is 13 amino acids. The CDR3 region is CASSFTGVYEQYF. The CDR3 region has the DNA TGTGCCAGCAGCTTTACAGGGGTCTACGAGCAGTACTTC.

This clone has just a few counts. Written as DNA, the CDR3 is TGTGCCAGCAGCTTGGGTGGGGGACTTTACGAGCAGTACTTC. Its translation is CASSLGGGLYEQYF. This rearrangement joins TRBV5-4 to TRBJ2-5; perhaps TRBD2 as D (6 bases). Near its end, the DNA agrees better with TRBJ2-7, so the J call may be wrong. Germline-derived CDR1 and CDR2 are SGHNT and YYREEE (reference sequence). This CDR3 spans 14 amino acids.

The V and J genes are TRBV28 and TRBJ1-1; D is undetermined. Trimming removed 6 bases at V and 6 bases at J, with 17 bases between. CDR1 and CDR2 from the germline V gene are MDHEN and SYDVKM. This CDR3 has 14 residues. The CDR3 region is CASRPLTREAEAFF. The CDR3 DNA is TGTGCCAGCAGACCACTCACGAGGGAAGCTGAAGCTTTCTTT. The full variable domain, rest sourced from reference TRBV28 and TRBJ1-1, is DVKVTQSSRYLVKRTGEKVFLECVQDMDHENMFWYRQDPGLGLRLIYFSYDVKMKEKGDIPEGYSVSREKKERFSLILESASTNQTSMYLCASRPLTREAEAFFGQGTRLTVV.

CDR3 region: CASSVGQGRAFF. In DNA, the CDR3 is TGTGCCAGCAGCGTCGGACAGGGGCGGGCTTTCTTT. This chain uses TRBV9 with TRBJ1-1; TRBD1 matches 9 bases. Germline loops: CDR1 SGDLS, CDR2 YYNGEE. V was clipped by 2 bases and J by 11 bases; unmatched bases: 4. The CDR3 runs 12 residues.

The chain is built from TRBV28 and TRBJ1-4; D ambiguous. Germline values: CDR1 MDHEN, CDR2 SYDVKM. CDR3 length equals 14 residues. V was pared by 7 bases and J by 0 bases, with 9 bases between. The CDR3 sequence: CASTWRPTNEKLFF. DNA for the CDR3: TGTGCCAGCACCTGGAGGCCAACTAATGAAAAACTGTTTTTT.

This clone has only a few counts. V usage is TRBV10-3 and J usage is TRBJ1-1; D may be TRBD1 (6 bases). V shed 3 bases and J shed 1 base, with 15 bases lying between them. The CDR3 is 16 amino acids. Germline-derived CDR1 and CDR2 are ENHRY and SYGVKD. The CDR3 spells CAISEAGGAGNTEAFF. CDR3 sequence (DNA): TGTGCCATCAGTGAAGCGGGGGGGGCGGGGAACACTGAAGCTTTCTTT.

This clone turned up a few times. This rearrangement joins TRBV4-2 to TRBJ2-3, with 9 bases fitting TRBD1. Germline lookup yields CDR1 LGHNA and CDR2 YNFKEQ. The CDR3 totals 17 residues. J gave up 3 bases and V 4 bases, and 11 bases lay outside the gene matches. CDR3 amino acids: CASSLQGRDRGTDTQYF. The DNA of the CDR3 is TGTGCCAGCAGCCTCCAGGGGAGAGACAGGGGGACAGATACGCAGTATTTT.

The rearrangement uses TRBV28 and TRBJ2-1; D might be TRBD2 (6 bases). This CDR3 region has 14 residues. V gave up 7 bases and J gave up 8 bases, with 18 bases separating them. The germline V gene has CDR1 MDHEN and CDR2 SYDVKM. DNA of the CDR3: TGTGCCAGCACAAAGGGCAGGGAGGCTGATGAGCAGTTCTTC. As protein: CASTKGREADEQFF.

The rearrangement joins TRBV7-9 to TRBJ2-1, with a tentative D call TRBD2 (7 bases). CDR1 is SEHNR and CDR2 is FQNEAQ in the germline V gene (reference sequence). The V and J ends lost 5 bases and 2 bases respectively, with 19 bases between them. The CDR3 is 17 residues long. Here the CDR3 DNA reads TGTGCCAGCAGCCCGCCTCTCGGGGAGGGGGCCTACAATGAGCAGTTCTTC. It codes for CASSPPLGEGAYNEQFF.

This chain connects TRBV2 to TRBJ1-2, with 12 nucleotides matching TRBD1. The CDR3 runs 15 residues. The germline CDR1 and CDR2 sequences are SNHLY and FYNNEI. The V and J ends lost 6 bases and 8 bases, in that order; junction bases with no gene match: 10. The DNA for the CDR3 is TGTGCCAGCAGCGTGACCGGGACAGGGGGCGAGGGCTACACCTTC. Its translation: CASSVTGTGGEGYTF. Full variable domain (remainder filled in from reference TRBV2 and TRBJ1-2): EPEVTQTPSHQVTQMGQEVILRCVPISNHLYFYWYRQILGQKVEFLVSFYNNEISEKSEIFDDQFSVERPDGSNFTLKIRSTKLEDSAMYFCASSVTGTGGEGYTFGSGTRLTVV.

Only one count was recorded for this clone. The CDR3 sequence: CASSWGLRQITDTQYF. Here the CDR3 DNA reads TGTGCCAGCAGCTGGGGGCTGAGACAGATCACAGATACGCAGTATTTT. This chain joins TRBV4-2 and TRBJ2-3; weak D call: TRBD1 (6 bases). The V gene's germline CDR1 is LGHNA and CDR2 YNFKEQ. There are 16 residues in the CDR3. The ends were cut back, 5 bases at V and 2 bases at J, with 17 bases in the middle.

The chain couples TRBV11-3 to TRBJ2-3; 8 positions match TRBD1. CDR3 size: 13 residues. Germline trimming cut 4 bases from V and 5 bases from J; bases unmatched to any gene: 2. Germline V gene sequence: CDR1 SGHNT, CDR2 YENEEA. CDR3 bases: TGTGCCAGCAGCTGGACAGGGCAAGATACGCAGTATTTT. Its protein product is CASSWTGQDTQYF.

Concerning this clone itself: Additional DNA sequences in this sample encode the identical CDR3. The genes are TRBV28 and TRBJ2-3; TRBD2 matches at 11 bases. The germline V gene has CDR1 MDHEN and CDR2 SYDVKM. Trimming cost V 5 bases and J 6 bases; bases outside gene matches: 7. This CDR3 region has 15 residues. The CDR3 loop is CASSPPTSGADTQYF. The CDR3 DNA is TGTGCCAGCAGTCCTCCGACTAGCGGGGCCGATACGCAGTATTTT.

The chain recombines TRBV2 with TRBJ1-1; D possibly corresponds to TRBD1 (6 bases). Germline CDR1 is SNHLY and CDR2 is FYNNEI. The V end lost 3 bases, the J end lost 6 bases, and 14 bases lay between the germline ends. The CDR3 has 14 residues. CDR3 sequence reads: CASSEWGGRPEAFF. In nucleotides, the CDR3 is TGTGCCAGCAGTGAGTGGGGGGGGCGTCCTGAAGCTTTCTTT.

The chain uses TRBV11-3 and TRBJ2-3, with 10 bases identical to TRBD2. Trimming removed 5 bases from V and 4 bases from J; junction bases left unmatched: 9. The CDR3 covers 16 residues. The germline V gene encodes CDR1 SGHNT and CDR2 YENEEA. CDR3 nucleotides: TGTGCCAGCAGCCCTCCCCCTAGCGGGGGACCAGATACGCAGTATTTT. Its protein is CASSPPPSGGPDTQYF.

This chain uses TRBV27 with TRBJ1-5; TRBD1 matches at 9 bases. The length of the CDR3 is 13 residues. V dropped 6 bases and J dropped 6; count of bases not matched to a gene: 3. Germline CDR1 MNHEY, CDR2 SMNVEV (reference sequence). Written as DNA, the CDR3 is TGTGCCAGCAGGGGACAGGGCGGTCAGCCCCAGCATTTT. The encoded protein is CASRGQGGQPQHF.

This clone turned up a few times. The V and J genes are TRBV2 and TRBJ2-7; 8 nucleotides line up with TRBD1. The V gene end was trimmed by 6 bases and the J gene end by 1 base; junction bases not matched to a gene: 8. The CDR3 length is 15 residues. CDR1 is SNHLY, CDR2 FYNNEI, per germline. DNA of the CDR3: TGTGCCAGCAGGAACCAGGGGGCGCGATCCTACGAGCAGTACTTC. The encoded protein is CASRNQGARSYEQYF.

The chain recombines TRBV20-1 with TRBJ2-7; D uncertain. Trimming left V 6 bases short and J 5 bases short, with 8 bases between. Per the germline V gene, CDR1 is DFQATT and CDR2 is SNEGSKA (reference sequence). The CDR3 covers 10 residues. CDR3 DNA sequence: TGCAGTGCGGCAGGCGACGAGCAGTACTTC. The encoded protein is CSAAGDEQYF.